These 9 T cell receptor beta chains originate from one sample sequenced in a study of T cells in Graves' hyperthyroidism and ophthalmopathy. RNA transcripts provided the source from which TCR beta CDR3 regions were amplified. HTBI primers were used for first-round RT-PCR of the TCR CDR3. MiXCR, applied by TCRdb to the multiplex PCR reads, yields one record per CDR3 protein. This sample has around 420,000 distinct CDR3 sequences, with approximately 15% found just once. Input material: blood. Source of these receptors: a woman aged 18-29 years with Graves' hyperthyroidism.

This clonotype was counted a few times. This chain uses TRBV19 with TRBJ1-5; 7 bases map to TRBD1. Trimming cost V 8 bases and J 3 bases; bases outside gene matches: 10. The CDR3 length is 15 residues. CDR1 is LNHDA, CDR2 SQIVND, per germline (reference sequence). The CDR3 loop is CASGFRGTANQPQHF. CDR3 coding DNA: TGTGCCAGTGGATTCAGGGGGACAGCCAATCAGCCCCAGCATTTT. Based on the CDR3 plus reference TRBV19 and TRBJ1-5, the full variable domain is DGGITQSPKYLFRKEGQNVTLSCEQNLNHDAMYWYRQDPGQGLRLIYYSQIVNDFQKGDIAEGYSVSREKKESFPLTVTSAQKNPTAFYLCASGFRGTANQPQHFGDGTRLSIL.

Note on this clonotype: A read error is possible here, since a much larger clone lies one base away. The chain employs TRBV7-9 and TRBJ1-1; TRBD1 agrees at 7 bases. CDR3 length: 14 amino acids. Germline CDR1 SEHNR, CDR2 FQNEAQ (reference sequence). CDR3 sequence: CANSFQGEDTEAFF. The CDR3 coding sequence is TGTGCCAACAGCTTTCAGGGGGAGGACACTGAAGCTTTCTTT.

This clonotype was found many times. This chain links TRBV7-2 with TRBJ2-3, with a tentative D call TRBD2 (5 bases). The length of the CDR3 is 16 residues. The germline CDR1 and CDR2 sequences are SGHTA and FQGNSA. The ends were cut back, 2 bases at V and 2 bases at J, with 14 bases in the middle. The CDR3 loop is CASSLFASSTTDTQYF. CDR3 sequence (DNA): TGTGCCAGCAGCTTATTCGCTAGCAGTACCACAGATACGCAGTATTTT.

In the case of this clonotype: This may arise from a read error, as a much more abundant clone is one base away. In this CDR3 the conserved last residue, phenylalanine or tryptophan, is missing, so a read error is likely. The chain has TRBV3-1 and TRBJ2-7; tentatively, D is TRBD2 (6 bases). The CDR3 runs 16 residues. The germline gives CDR1 LGHDT, CDR2 YNNKEL (reference sequence). Trimming left V 0 bases short and J 2 bases short, with 14 bases between. Here the CDR3 DNA reads TGTGCCAGCAGCCAAGAAAGGTCTAGCGTTGCCTACGAGCAGTACCTC. Translated: CASSQERSSVAYEQYL.

In this sample, this clonotype turned up many times. The gene calls are TRBV20-1 and TRBJ1-1; 12 nucleotides line up with TRBD1. Germline trimming cut 6 bases from V and 1 base from J; bases unmatched to any gene: 6. This CDR3 is 15 amino acids long. Germline V gene lookup returns CDR1 DFQATT and CDR2 SNEGSKA (reference sequence). The chain's CDR3 is CSALPGQGANTEAFF. The DNA of the CDR3 is TGCAGTGCGCTACCGGGACAGGGGGCGAACACTGAAGCTTTCTTT.

Many counts were recorded for this clonotype. The chain employs TRBV7-3 and TRBJ1-2, with D maybe TRBD1 (5 bases). In germline, CDR1 is SGHTA, CDR2 FQGTGA. Between the trimmed V and J ends, which lost 3 bases and 7 bases, there was a span of 21 bases. CDR3 length: 16 amino acids. CDR3 sequence: CASSLGPFGEGGGYTF. CDR3 coding DNA: TGTGCCAGCAGCTTGGGGCCCTTCGGGGAGGGCGGTGGCTACACCTTC.

This clonotype was seen many times. This sequence joins TRBV3-1 and TRBJ2-1; 9 bases line up with TRBD1. The ends lost 6 bases at V and 1 base at J; junction bases unmatched: 4. Per the germline V gene, CDR1 is LGHDT and CDR2 is YNNKEL (reference sequence). The CDR3 consists of 15 residues. The CDR3 loop reads CASRRTGVSYNEQFF. The CDR3 DNA reads as TGTGCCAGCAGGCGGACAGGGGTATCCTACAATGAGCAGTTCTTC.

The chain couples TRBV9 to TRBJ1-4; D remains ambiguous. The CDR3 extends over 15 amino acids. V shed 2 bases and J shed 0 bases, with 8 bases lying between them. Germline lookup yields CDR1 SGDLS and CDR2 YYNGEE. The CDR3 nucleotides are TGTGCCAGCAGCGTCGACACCTCAACTAATGAAAAACTGTTTTTT. Its translation: CASSVDTSTNEKLFF.

This clonotype came up many times. The rearrangement links TRBV18 to TRBJ1-1; weak D call: TRBD1 (5 bases). From germline, CDR1 is KGHSH and CDR2 LQKENI. There are 14 residues in the CDR3. V gave up 5 bases and J gave up 1 base, with 11 bases separating them. For the CDR3, the DNA is TGTGCCAGCTCAGTCGGACACGAGAACACTGAAGCTTTCTTT. Protein: CASSVGHENTEAFF. Filled out from reference TRBV18 and TRBJ1-1, the complete variable domain reads NAGVMQNPRHLVRRRGQEARLRCSPMKGHSHVYWYRQLPEEGLKFMVYLQKENIIDESGMPKERFSAEFPKEGPSILRIQQVVRGDSAAYFCASSVGHENTEAFFGQGTRLTVV.